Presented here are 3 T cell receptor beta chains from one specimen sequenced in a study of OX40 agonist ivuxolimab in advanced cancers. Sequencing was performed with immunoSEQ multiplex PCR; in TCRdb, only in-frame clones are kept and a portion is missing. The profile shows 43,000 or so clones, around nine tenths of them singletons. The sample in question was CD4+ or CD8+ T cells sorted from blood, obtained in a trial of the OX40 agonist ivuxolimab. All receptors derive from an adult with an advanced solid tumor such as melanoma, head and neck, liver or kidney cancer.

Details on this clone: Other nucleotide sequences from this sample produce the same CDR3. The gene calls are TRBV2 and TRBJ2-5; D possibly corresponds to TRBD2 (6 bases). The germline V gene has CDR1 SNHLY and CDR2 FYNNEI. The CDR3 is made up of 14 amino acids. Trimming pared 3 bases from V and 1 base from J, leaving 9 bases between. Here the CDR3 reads CASSDSGGQETQYF. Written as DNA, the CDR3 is TGTGCCAGCAGTGACTCCGGGGGCCAAGAGACCCAGTACTTC.

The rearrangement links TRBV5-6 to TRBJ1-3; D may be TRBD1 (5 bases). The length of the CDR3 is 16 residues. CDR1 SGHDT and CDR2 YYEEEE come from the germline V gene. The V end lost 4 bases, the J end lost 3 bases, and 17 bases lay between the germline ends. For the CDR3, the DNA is TGTGCCAGCAGCGAACGGGGCAGGACTAATGGAAACACCATATATTTT. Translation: CASSERGRTNGNTIYF. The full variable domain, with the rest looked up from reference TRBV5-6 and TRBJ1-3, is DAGVTQSPTHLIKTRGQQVTLRCSPKSGHDTVSWYQQALGQGPQFIFQYYEEEERQRGNFPDRFSGHQFPNYSSELNVNALLLGDSALYLCASSERGRTNGNTIYFGEGSWLTVV.

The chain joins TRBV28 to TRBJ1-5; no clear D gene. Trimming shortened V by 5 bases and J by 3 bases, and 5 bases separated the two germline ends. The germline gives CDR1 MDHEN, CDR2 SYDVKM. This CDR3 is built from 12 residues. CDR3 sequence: CASSLNNQPQHF. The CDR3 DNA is TGTGCCAGCAGTCTGAACAATCAGCCCCAGCATTTT. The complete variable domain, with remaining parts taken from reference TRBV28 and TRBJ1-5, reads DVKVTQSSRYLVKRTGEKVFLECVQDMDHENMFWYRQDPGLGLRLIYFSYDVKMKEKGDIPEGYSVSREKKERFSLILESASTNQTSMYLCASSLNNQPQHFGDGTRLSIL.